A few counts support the clone carrying this T cell receptor beta chain. Its antigen is undetermined. Losses at the gene ends were 0 bases for V and 9 bases for J; bases not matched to a gene: 3. Looked up from germline, CDR1 is SGHRS and CDR2 is YFSETQ. CDR3 length: 13 amino acids. After constant-region reverse-primer amplification, full-length variable regions underwent semi-nested PCR with Nested Universal Primer A. In TCRdb, the 5' RACE reads were re-called with MiXCR into one record per CDR3 protein. The sample comprises under 60,000 distinct CDR3 sequences, roughly 28% of which are singletons, and approximately 2.3% rests with the top ten. The study's findings and limits: The larger-cohort validation was restricted to a single TCR beta V-J rearrangement rather than whole repertoires.

The clonotype comes from a female donor with breast cancer. The source material was naive CD4+ T cells sorted from blood. Subset of the sample: naive CD4+ T cells, CD4+CD45RA+CD25-. The chain uses TRBV5-1 and TRBJ2-1; 7 bases are a match to TRBD2. In DNA, the CDR3 is TGCGCCAGCAGCTTGGGGCGGGAGCGTGAGCAGTTCTTC. This codes for CASSLGREREQFF.